This TCR beta chain was retrieved from a study of blood T cells in healthy people across ages. Study findings and constraints: When set beside aged donors, long-lived donors presented more naive CD4+ cells and higher diversity.

The use of a sample-barcoded 5' primer and a J-beta primer mix characterized a second PCR of roughly 6 to 11 cycles. A template-switch adaptor containing 12 random nucleotides labeled each cDNA molecule. TCRdb analysed the 5' RACE reads with MiXCR anew, one entry per CDR3 protein. Here the sample spans roughly 930,000 distinct CDR3 sequences, around 48% being singletons. This clonotype showed up just a few times. Its antigen is still unknown. V trimming: 5 bases; J trimming: 3 bases; junction bases outside the gene matches: 4. The CDR3 runs to 14 residues. A minimum of 7 million PBMCs was isolated per sample.

This chain joins TRBV12-3 or TRBV12-4 and TRBJ1-2, with TRBD1 identical over 9 bases. The sequence derives from a man between 25 and 39 years old in good health. Sequenced sample: blood. CDR3 protein: CASSRTGAHYGYTF. The CDR3 DNA reads as TGTGCCAGCAGTCGGACAGGGGCGCACTATGGCTACACCTTC.